A single sample is the source of the 21 T cell receptor beta chains below, sequenced in a study of blood T cell repertoires in COVID-19. Clones were sequenced by immunoSEQ multiplex PCR, and TCRdb holds only the in-frame ones, with some missing. The sample holds 90,000 to 130,000 clones, approximately 80% seen once. Material: peripheral blood. Source of these receptors: a woman in her 70s with acute or convalescent COVID-19.

The chain recombines TRBV5-1 with TRBJ1-5; tentative D call: TRBD1 (6 bases). CDR1 and CDR2 (germline): SGHRS, YFSETQ. The CDR3 totals 14 residues. V lost 5 bases to trimming and J lost 0 bases, with 9 bases between them. The CDR3 loop reads CASSTGYSNQPQHF. The CDR3 nucleotides read TGCGCCAGCAGTACAGGGTATAGCAATCAGCCCCAGCATTTT.

The chain has TRBV9 and TRBJ1-6; D call uncertain. V was pared by 6 bases and J by 10 bases, with 14 bases between. This CDR3 contains 13 residues. Germline V CDR1 and CDR2: SGDLS, YYNGEE. This CDR3 reads CASKEGVFSPLHF. DNA of the CDR3: TGTGCCAGCAAGGAGGGTGTGTTCTCACCCCTCCACTTT.

The CDR3 nucleotides read TGTGCCAGCAGCTCCCTGGCGGGGGATCCTAACGAGCAGTACTTC. As protein: CASSSLAGDPNEQYF. This chain uses TRBV7-9 with TRBJ2-7, with TRBD2 matching over 7 bases. With 4 bases clipped from V and 5 bases from J, the junction kept 11 bases outside the gene matches. The germline gives CDR1 SEHNR, CDR2 FQNEAQ (reference sequence). CDR3 length equals 15 residues.

The chain uses TRBV7-8 and TRBJ1-2, with TRBD1 matching over 7 bases. Looked up from germline, CDR1 is SGHVS and CDR2 is FQNEAQ. The CDR3 sequence is 17 residues long. The V and J ends lost 7 bases and 8 bases, in that order; junction bases with no gene match: 22. The CDR3 here is CASTIPGGGPQGRGYTF. CDR3 in DNA: TGTGCCAGCACCATCCCCGGAGGGGGCCCCCAGGGTAGGGGCTACACCTTC. Full variable domain (outside the CDR3, taken from reference TRBV7-8 and TRBJ1-2): GAGVSQSPRYKVAKRGQDVALRCDPISGHVSLFWYQQALGQGPEFLTYFQNEAQLDKSGLPSDRFFAERPEGSVSTLKIQRTQQEDSAVYLCASTIPGGGPQGRGYTFGSGTRLTVV.

This clone was seen a single time. This sequence joins TRBV12-5 and TRBJ2-2; TRBD1 might be the D (5 bases). The CDR3 consists of 16 residues. Trimming cost V 0 bases and J 0 bases, with 8 bases left between them. Germline-derived CDR1 and CDR2 are LGHNT and FRNRAP. The CDR3 DNA follows: TGTGCTAGTGGTTTGGTAAGGACATCGAACACCGGGGAGCTGTTTTTT. It translates to CASGLVRTSNTGELFF.

The chain recombines TRBV7-9 with TRBJ2-2; 11 positions agree with TRBD2. V dropped 2 bases and J dropped 5; count of bases not matched to a gene: 4. This CDR3 comprises 16 residues. Germline-derived CDR1 and CDR2 are SEHNR and FQNEAQ (reference sequence). The CDR3 region has the DNA TGTGCCAGCAGCTTAATACCTAGCGGGAGGACCGGGGAGCTGTTTTTT. This codes for CASSLIPSGRTGELFF.

This CDR3 is CAGVNNEQFF. The DNA for the CDR3 is TGTGCCGGGGTAAACAATGAGCAGTTCTTC. This chain links TRBV30 with TRBJ2-1, with D unclear. The germline gives CDR1 GTSNPN, CDR2 SVGIG (reference sequence). Trimming took off 8 bases at V and 5 bases at J, with 7 bases between the two ends. This CDR3 is 10 amino acids long.

V and J are TRBV3-1 (or the pseudogene TRBV3-2) and TRBJ1-5; D might be TRBD1 (6 bases). The germline CDR1 and CDR2 sequences are LGHDT and YNNKEL (reference sequence). V lost 0 bases to trimming and J lost 6 bases, with 12 bases between them. The CDR3 extends over 15 amino acids. The CDR3 loop reads CASSQDGGHGQPQHF. Here the CDR3 DNA reads TGTGCCAGCAGCCAAGATGGGGGCCATGGTCAGCCCCAGCATTTT.

The rearrangement joins TRBV14 to TRBJ2-5; possible D gene TRBD1, 6 bases. Germline V gene lookup returns CDR1 SGHDN and CDR2 FVKESK. The V end was cut by 4 bases, the J end by 4 bases, with 13 bases between. The CDR3 totals 14 residues. CDR3 amino acids: CASSPLQGRETQYF. The CDR3 DNA follows: TGTGCCAGCAGCCCCTTACAGGGTAGAGAGACCCAGTACTTC.

The chain recombines TRBV5-1 with TRBJ2-3, with D perhaps matching TRBD2 (7 bases). The germline V gene has CDR1 SGHRS and CDR2 YFSETQ. Deletions cut 3 bases from V and 4 bases from J, with 15 bases between. The CDR3 sequence is 15 residues long. The CDR3 region has the DNA TGCGCCAGCAGCTCCTTTCGAGGGGGGGCAGATACGCAGTATTTT. This sequence encodes CASSSFRGGADTQYF.

The rearrangement joins TRBV11-3 to TRBJ2-2, with 11 bases matching TRBD2. V shed 5 bases, J shed 4 bases, and the junction held 3 bases outside the gene matches. The germline gives CDR1 SGHNT, CDR2 YENEEA. The CDR3 loop spans 15 amino acids. CDR3 sequence: CASSATSGSTGELFF. DNA for the CDR3: TGTGCCAGCAGCGCAACTAGCGGGAGCACCGGGGAGCTGTTTTTT.

The V and J genes are TRBV29-1 and TRBJ2-7, with a weak D call TRBD2 (5 bases). Between the trimmed V and J ends, which lost 8 bases and 7 bases, there was a span of 18 bases. The germline V gene has CDR1 SQVTM and CDR2 ANQGSEA. The CDR3 has 12 residues. The CDR3 protein is CSLKMGPGEQYF. In DNA form, the CDR3 reads TGCAGCCTTAAAATGGGTCCGGGGGAGCAGTACTTC.

V usage is TRBV5-1 and J usage is TRBJ2-1; TRBD2 aligns across 11 bases. In germline, CDR1 is SGHRS, CDR2 YFSETQ. The CDR3 runs 16 residues. V gave up 5 bases and J gave up 5 bases; unmatched junction bases: 9. The CDR3 sequence: CASSPTGTSGNNEQFF. In DNA form, the CDR3 reads TGCGCCAGCAGTCCCACCGGGACTAGCGGAAACAATGAGCAGTTCTTC.

V usage is TRBV10-3 and J usage is TRBJ2-2; D possibly corresponds to TRBD2 (6 bases). CDR3 length: 15 amino acids. Germline values: CDR1 ENHRY, CDR2 SYGVKD. Trimming stripped 3 bases from V and 5 bases from J, with 13 bases between. CDR3: CAISDGDSKTGELFF. For the CDR3, the DNA is TGTGCCATCAGTGATGGGGACTCCAAAACCGGGGAGCTGTTTTTT.

The J gene is TRBJ1-4, the V gene TRBV19; D gene unclear. Trimming took 3 bases from V and 8 from J, leaving 13 bases between them. Germline lookup yields CDR1 LNHDA and CDR2 SQIVND (reference sequence). This CDR3 spans 14 amino acids. The CDR3, as DNA: TGTGCCAGTAGTATTACGGGGATCGGGGAAAAACTGTTTTTT. This sequence encodes CASSITGIGEKLFF.

This clone occurred a few times. This chain uses TRBV5-1 with TRBJ2-5; the match to TRBD2 covers 9 bases. This CDR3 comprises 17 residues. Trimming removed 0 bases from V and 4 bases from J; junction bases left unmatched: 10. Per germline, CDR1 SGHRS and CDR2 YFSETQ. This CDR3 is CASSLAGSSGRGETQYF. The CDR3 DNA follows: TGCGCCAGCAGCTTGGCCGGGAGTAGCGGGAGAGGAGAGACCCAGTACTTC. Looking up the rest from reference TRBV5-1 and TRBJ2-5 gives the full variable domain: KAGVTQTPRYLIKTRGQQVTLSCSPISGHRSVSWYQQTPGQGLQFLFEYFSETQRNKGNFPGRFSGRQFSNSRSEMNVSTLELGDSALYLCASSLAGSSGRGETQYFGPGTRLLVL.

This clone was detected only a few times. The rearrangement joins TRBV30 to TRBJ2-7; the match to TRBD1 covers 9 bases. In germline, CDR1 is GTSNPN, CDR2 SVGIG (reference sequence). The V segment lost 5 bases and the J segment 6 bases; nucleotides outside the gene matches: 8. The CDR3 totals 13 residues. CDR3: CAWVRQGGGEQYF. The CDR3 DNA reads TGTGCCTGGGTTCGACAGGGGGGCGGCGAGCAGTACTTC.

The CDR3 reads CASSLGGTGGRYGYTF. The CDR3 DNA follows: TGTGCCAGCAGCTTAGGGGGGACAGGGGGCCGGTATGGCTACACCTTC. This rearrangement joins TRBV7-2 to TRBJ1-2; 12 bases fit TRBD1. The CDR3 is 16 residues long. Germline-derived CDR1 and CDR2 are SGHTA and FQGNSA. The trim removed 1 base at V and 5 bases at J, leaving 5 bases unmatched.

The rearrangement uses TRBV28 and TRBJ1-5, with TRBD1 matching over 7 bases. The V gene's germline CDR1 is MDHEN and CDR2 SYDVKM. This CDR3 has 14 residues. With V trimmed by 6 bases and J by 6 bases, 8 bases remained unmatched. The CDR3, as DNA: TGTGCCAGCAGAAAAGACAGGGCGACTCAGCCCCAGCATTTT. It encodes CASRKDRATQPQHF.

This chain links TRBV5-6 with TRBJ2-5, with 14 positions matching TRBD2. The trim removed 7 bases at V and 2 bases at J, leaving 10 bases unmatched. Germline CDR1 reads SGHDT; CDR2 reads YYEEEE. The CDR3 is 17 residues long. The CDR3 nucleotides read TGTGCCAGCTGCCTCGGACTAGCGGGGGGCGCGCAAGAGACCCAGTACTTC. Translation gives CASCLGLAGGAQETQYF.

This clone has more than one count but fewer than ten. The V and J genes are TRBV6-6 and TRBJ1-1, with D possibly TRBD1 on 5 matching bases. Looked up from germline, CDR1 is MNHNY and CDR2 is SVGAGI (reference sequence). V lost 4 bases to trimming and J lost 3 bases, with 15 bases between them. The CDR3 is made up of 15 amino acids. The CDR3 DNA is TGTGCCAGCAGTTTTGAGAGGGCGGGGGACACTGAAGCTTTCTTT. This sequence encodes CASSFERAGDTEAFF.